This TCR beta chain appears in the sequencing data of a study of cytomegalovirus exposure and HLA in healthy donors. Overall study results and limits: In vitro experiments confirmed that a few CMV-associated chains were specific for CMV antigens. Later analysis identified 16,000 or so TCR beta sequences associated with HLA alleles, using a false discovery rate threshold of 0.05. A missense DCLRE1C variant was associated with V- and J-gene trimming of TCR beta chains in a later analysis, and an independent cohort replicated the association.

Researchers ran the PCR with 60 Vbeta and 13 Jbeta primers. In the authors' methods: Later, an analysis found roughly 80 million unique TCR beta chains, and 9.5 million to 12 million of these were shared. Only in-frame clones appear in the TCRdb table, and some are missing; sequencing was by immunoSEQ multiplex PCR. V and J calls and clone size are as listed in that table; D and trimming were resolved from the DNA. Of around 190,000 clones in the sample, 70% to 85% were seen once. Note on this clone: Its antigen is unidentified.

The CDR3 is made up of 18 amino acids. V was clipped by 6 bases and J by 6 bases; unmatched bases: 16. Per the germline V gene, CDR1 is MGHDK and CDR2 is SYGVNS. This sequence joins TRBV25-1 and TRBJ2-3; 12 bases fit TRBD2. The specimen sequenced was PBMCs. This receptor was obtained from a woman younger than 45 in good health and CMV-seropositive. The DNA of the CDR3 is TGTGCCAGCAGGGACCGACTAGCGGGGGCTCGCGGGATGGATACGCAGTATTTT. It codes for CASRDRLAGARGMDTQYF.